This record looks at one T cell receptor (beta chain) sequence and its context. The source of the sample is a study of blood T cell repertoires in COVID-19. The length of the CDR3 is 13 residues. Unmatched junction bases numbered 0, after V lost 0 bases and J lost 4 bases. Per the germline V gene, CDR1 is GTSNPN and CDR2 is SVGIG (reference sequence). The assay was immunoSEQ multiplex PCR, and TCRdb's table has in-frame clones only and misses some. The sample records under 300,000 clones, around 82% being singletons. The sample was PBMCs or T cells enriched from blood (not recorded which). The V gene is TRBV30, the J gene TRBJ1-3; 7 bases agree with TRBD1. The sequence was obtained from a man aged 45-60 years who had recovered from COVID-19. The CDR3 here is CAWSVGQGNTIYF. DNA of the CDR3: TGTGCCTGGAGTGTGGGACAGGGAAACACCATATATTTT.